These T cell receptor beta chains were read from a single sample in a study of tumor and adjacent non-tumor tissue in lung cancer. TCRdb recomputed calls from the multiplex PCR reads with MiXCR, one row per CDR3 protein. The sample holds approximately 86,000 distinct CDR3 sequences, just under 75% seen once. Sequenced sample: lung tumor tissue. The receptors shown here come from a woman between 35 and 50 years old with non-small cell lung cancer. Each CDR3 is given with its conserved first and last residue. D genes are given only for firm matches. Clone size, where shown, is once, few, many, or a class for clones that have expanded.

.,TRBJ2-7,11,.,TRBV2,TGTGCCAGCAGGGGTTTCTACGAGCAGTACTTC,CASRGFYEQYF
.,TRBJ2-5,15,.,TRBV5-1,TGCGCCAACAGCTTGGGTGGTCTTCCAGAGGAGACCCAGTACTTC,CANSLGGLPEETQYF
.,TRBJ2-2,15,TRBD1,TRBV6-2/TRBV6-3,TGTACCAGCAGACTCTTGGACAGGGACGCCGGGGAGCTGTTTTTT,CTSRLLDRDAGELFF
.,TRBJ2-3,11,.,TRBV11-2,TGTATCAGCAGCTTATCAGATACGCGGTATTTT,CISSLSDTRYF
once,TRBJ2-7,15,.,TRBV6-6,TGTGCCAGCGGCCTGGGCCCACAAGCCTACTATGAGCAGTACTTC,CASGLGPQAYYEQYF
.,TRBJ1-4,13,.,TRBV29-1,TGCAGCGTCCGTCTCCGGGACGCTGAAAAACTGTTTTTT,CSVRLRDAEKLFF
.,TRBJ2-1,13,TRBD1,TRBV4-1,TGCGCCACGGCACAGGGGGCGAATGCTGAGCAGTTCTTC,CATAQGANAEQFF
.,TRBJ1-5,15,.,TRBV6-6,TGTGCCAGCAGTTACGGACAGACCAATGATCCGCCCCAGCATTTT,CASSYGQTNDPPQHF
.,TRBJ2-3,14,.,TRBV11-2,TGTACCAGCAACCGCACGGGCACGGACATTACGCAGTATTTT,CTSNRTGTDITQYF
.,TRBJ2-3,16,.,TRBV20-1,TGCAGTGCTGTGAGGGACTGTAGAACACTCCTCCCGGAGCAGTATTTT,CSAVRDCRTLLPEQYF
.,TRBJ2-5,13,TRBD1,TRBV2,TGTGCCACGACCAGGGACAGGGGAGAGACCCAGTACTTC,CATTRDRGETQYF
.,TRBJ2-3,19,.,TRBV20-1,TGCAGTGCTCAGACCATTTTCGCGGCGGGTGGACCAAGCACAGATACGCAGTATTTT,CSAQTIFAAGGPSTDTQYF
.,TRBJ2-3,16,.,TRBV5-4,TGTGCCAGCAGCTCAAATTTAGGGGGAGGCACAGATACGCAGTATTTT,CASSSNLGGGTDTQYF
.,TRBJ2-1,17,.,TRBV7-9,TGTGCCATCAGCTTAAAGGGGGTGGCTAGCGGCGGGAATGAGCAGTTCTTC,CAISLKGVASGGNEQFF
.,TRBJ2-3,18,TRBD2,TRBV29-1,TGCAGCGTTGACTTTTCCTCCGCGGGACTAGCTCATTCCGATACGCAGTATTTT,CSVDFSSAGLAHSDTQYF
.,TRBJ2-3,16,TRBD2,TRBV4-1,TGCGCCAACAGCCTTTTAACTAGCGCGGGCACAGATACGCAGTCTTTT,CANSLLTSAGTDTQSF
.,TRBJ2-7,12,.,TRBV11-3,TGTGCCAACAGTTTAGAAAGGGGCAAGCAGTACTTC,CANSLERGKQYF
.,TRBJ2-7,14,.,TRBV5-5,TGTGACAGCAGCTTTAACTACGGGGCCTACGAGCAGTACTTC,CDSSFNYGAYEQYF
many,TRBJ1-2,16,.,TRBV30,TGTGCCTGGAGTGGGACAGTATTATTATCTAACTATGGCTACACCTTC,CAWSGTVLLSNYGYTF
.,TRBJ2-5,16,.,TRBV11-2,TGTGCCAGCAGCCTAGGGCTACAGCATAAGGGGGAGACCCAGTACTTC,CASSLGLQHKGETQYF
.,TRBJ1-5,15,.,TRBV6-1,TGTGCCAGCATTACACAGGGCGTGGACAATCAGCCCCAGCATTTT,CASITQGVDNQPQHF
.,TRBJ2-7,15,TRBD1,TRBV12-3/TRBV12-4,TGTGCCAGCAGACATCGCGGGACAGGTGGCTACAAGCAGTACTTC,CASRHRGTGGYKQYF
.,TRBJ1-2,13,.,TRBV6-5,TGTGCCAGAAGTACGGGTTCAGACTATGGCTACACCTTC,CARSTGSDYGYTF